Below, one TCR beta chain is given with its context. Its target is not known. Trimming stripped 2 bases from V and 0 bases from J, with 14 bases between. The CDR3 runs to 17 residues. Per the germline V gene, CDR1 is LGHDT and CDR2 is YNNKEL (reference sequence). The sample comes from a study of T cell responses to AZD1222 COVID-19 vaccine. Study-level information: Doses given second, at about 4 or about 12 weeks, were pooled.

Some clones are missing from TCRdb's copy, which holds only in-frame ones; the method was immunoSEQ multiplex PCR. The repertoire holds more than 100,000 clones, roughly 84% seen once, with approximately 9.3% in the top ten. Study-level findings and limits: Among the donors, most were white British and more were female, and clonal diversity was possibly underestimated. Close to half of all spike-specific TCRs reportedly target regions of the variants that are unmutated. With two AZD1222 doses given, Spike-specific TCR breadth and depth both rose.

The sequence derives from an adult in good health. Sequenced material: peripheral blood, taken on day 0 of AZD1222 vaccination. This chain joins TRBV3-1 (or the pseudogene TRBV3-2) and TRBJ2-1; no clear D. CDR3 in DNA: TGTGCCAGCAGCCAATTTTTATCGGAGCCCTCCTACAATGAGCAGTTCTTC. Residues: CASSQFLSEPSYNEQFF.